Below are 10 T cell receptor beta chains sequenced from a single sample in a study of T cell responses to AZD1222 COVID-19 vaccine. Assay: immunoSEQ multiplex PCR; the TCRdb copy retains only in-frame clones and omits some. The table lists some 130,000 clones, roughly 85% of them singletons. The specimen was peripheral blood, collected 28 days after the second dose of the MenACWY control vaccine. The source is an adult who received the MenACWY meningococcal vaccine as a control.

In this sample, this clone turned up once. The chain joins TRBV9 to TRBJ1-1, with D hard to call. This CDR3 is built from 14 residues. From germline, CDR1 is SGDLS and CDR2 YYNGEE. Trimming removed 0 bases from V and 7 bases from J, with 13 bases in between. This CDR3 is CASSVAREMGEAFF. Here the CDR3 DNA reads TGTGCCAGCAGCGTAGCTCGGGAAATGGGTGAAGCTTTCTTT.

The chain carries TRBV7-2 and TRBJ2-3; D unresolved. The CDR3 consists of 12 residues. V was trimmed by 4 bases and J by 6 bases, leaving 8 bases between them. Per the germline V gene, CDR1 is SGHTA and CDR2 is FQGNSA. The CDR3 region is CASSWILDTQYF. The CDR3 bases are TGTGCCAGCAGCTGGATTTTGGATACGCAGTATTTT. The variable domain in full, with the rest retrieved from reference TRBV7-2 and TRBJ2-3, is GAGVSQSPSNKVTEKGKDVELRCDPISGHTALYWYRQSLGQGLEFLIYFQGNSAPDKSGLPSDRFSAERTGGSVSTLTIQRTQQEDSAVYLCASSWILDTQYFGPGTRLTVL.

The chain links TRBV6-5 to TRBJ1-1; D not certain. The CDR3 extends over 16 amino acids. V lost 4 bases and J 0 bases, leaving 15 bases between the germline ends. The germline gives CDR1 MNHEY, CDR2 SVGAGI. The CDR3 nucleotides read TGTGCCAGCAGTTCTCCCGCGGGCAGACTGAACACTGAAGCTTTCTTT. It codes for CASSSPAGRLNTEAFF.

The chain combines TRBV28 with TRBJ1-2, with 9 bases aligning to TRBD1. Germline V lookup: CDR1 MDHEN, CDR2 SYDVKM. Trimming took 5 bases from V and 4 from J; bases not matched to a gene: 8. This CDR3 has 15 amino acids. The CDR3 loop reads CASSIQGAGGYGYTF. In DNA form, the CDR3 reads TGTGCCAGCAGTATACAGGGGGCCGGCGGCTATGGCTACACCTTC.

This chain links TRBV11-2 with TRBJ2-7; a weak D match, TRBD1 (6 bases). Germline V lookup: CDR1 SGHAT, CDR2 FQNNGV. The CDR3 covers 15 residues. V was clipped by 1 base and J by 6 bases, with 16 bases between them. The CDR3 loop reads CASSLGTRTVGEQYV. Written as DNA, the CDR3 is TGTGCCAGCAGCTTAGGGACCCGGACAGTGGGCGAGCAGTACGTC.

This chain connects TRBV9 to TRBJ1-2; unclear D gene. The CDR3 contains 14 residues. The V end was cut by 0 bases, the J end by 2 bases, with 8 bases between. From germline, CDR1 is SGDLS and CDR2 YYNGEE. CDR3 in amino acids: CASSVEWENYGYTF. In DNA, the CDR3 is TGTGCCAGCAGCGTAGAATGGGAAAACTATGGCTACACCTTC.

The rearrangement uses TRBV9 and TRBJ1-4, with D possibly being TRBD1 (6 bases). The germline V gene has CDR1 SGDLS and CDR2 YYNGEE. V gave up 0 bases and J gave up 5 bases, with 8 bases separating them. The CDR3 has 14 amino acids. The CDR3 reads CASSVVGTNEKLFF. CDR3 sequence (DNA): TGTGCCAGCAGCGTAGTAGGGACAAATGAAAAACTGTTTTTT.

V usage is TRBV19 and J usage is TRBJ2-7, with D hard to call. This CDR3 has 14 amino acids. V was trimmed by 2 bases and J by 0 bases, leaving 8 bases between them. Germline CDR1 reads LNHDA; CDR2 reads SQIVND (reference sequence). Written as DNA, the CDR3 is TGTGCCAGTAGTATAACCGGGTTCTCCTACGAGCAGTACTTC. It codes for CASSITGFSYEQYF.

The chain joins TRBV25-1 to TRBJ2-1; TRBD1 might be the D (6 bases). The germline gives CDR1 MGHDK, CDR2 SYGVNS. V was clipped by 6 bases and J by 0 bases, with 12 bases between them. The length of the CDR3 is 15 residues. CDR3 protein: CASSRTASSYNEQFF. The CDR3 coding sequence is TGTGCCAGCAGCCGGACAGCGAGCTCCTACAATGAGCAGTTCTTC.

V gene TRBV11-3 combines with J gene TRBJ2-7; D perhaps matches TRBD1 (5 bases). Germline V gives CDR1 SGHNT, CDR2 YENEEA. The V and J ends lost 0 bases and 6 bases respectively, with 15 bases between them. The CDR3 covers 15 residues. CDR3 sequence reads: CASSLDGFGQPEQYF. The CDR3 DNA reads as TGTGCCAGCAGCTTAGATGGGTTTGGACAACCCGAGCAGTACTTC. The whole variable domain, filled in from reference TRBV11-3 and TRBJ2-7, reads EAGVVQSPRYKIIEKKQPVAFWCNPISGHNTLYWYLQNLGQGPELLIRYENEEAVDDSQLPKDRFSAERLKGVDSTLKIQPAELGDSAVYLCASSLDGFGQPEQYFGPGTRLTVT.